The T cell receptor beta chain under discussion was sequenced for a study of technical replicates of blood from a few donors. Assay used: immunoSEQ multiplex PCR; TCRdb lists only in-frame clones, some missing. The sample lists over 10,000 clones; around 93% were seen once. The CDR3 is 15 residues long. Per germline, CDR1 GTSNPN and CDR2 SVGIG (reference sequence). V shed 2 bases, J shed 2 bases, and the junction held 5 bases outside the gene matches. This rearrangement joins TRBV30 to TRBJ1-2, with 10 bases lining up with TRBD1. The receptor was isolated from a human donor in good health. Sequenced material: PBMCs. CDR3 residues: CAWSTPGQGNYGYTF. In nucleotides, the CDR3 is TGTGCCTGGAGTACTCCGGGACAGGGGAACTATGGCTACACCTTC.